This T cell receptor (beta chain) was documented in a study of beta chain features in type 1 diabetes. The overall study: Age, gender and cell yields were alike across patients and healthy donors.

General study findings and limits: Across all four CD4+ subsets, people with type 1 diabetes showed modestly shorter TCRB CDR3s. Patients' naive, central memory and regulatory TCRB repertoires appeared more alike than those of healthy donors.

From germline, CDR1 is GTSNPN and CDR2 SVGIG (reference sequence). The CDR3 sequence is 12 residues long. V was shortened by 3 bases and J by 5 bases, with 10 bases between the two germline ends. Expressed TCRB transcripts were sequenced because the isolated RNA had all been reverse transcribed beforehand. Reads from naive, central memory and regulatory T cell samples averaged roughly 3.6 million. Repertoires were generated with immunoSEQ multiplex PCR, while TCRdb's copy carries only in-frame clones and drops some. The sample records 95,000 to 150,000 clones, around 15% being singletons. Details on this clone: The antigen is undetermined.

The rearrangement links TRBV30 to TRBJ1-2; no reliable D call. Sequenced: central memory CD4+ T cells from blood. This clonotype originated in a young man with type 1 diabetes. The CDR3 loop reads CAWSTAGYGYTF. The CDR3, as DNA: TGTGCCTGGAGCACGGCCGGTTATGGCTACACCTTC. The full variable domain, its missing parts supplied by reference TRBV30 and TRBJ1-2, is SQTIHQWPATLVQPVGSPLSLECTVEGTSNPNLYWYRQAAGRGLQLLFYSVGIGQISSEVPQNLSASRPQDRQFILSSKKLLLSDSGFYLCAWSTAGYGYTFGSGTRLTVV.